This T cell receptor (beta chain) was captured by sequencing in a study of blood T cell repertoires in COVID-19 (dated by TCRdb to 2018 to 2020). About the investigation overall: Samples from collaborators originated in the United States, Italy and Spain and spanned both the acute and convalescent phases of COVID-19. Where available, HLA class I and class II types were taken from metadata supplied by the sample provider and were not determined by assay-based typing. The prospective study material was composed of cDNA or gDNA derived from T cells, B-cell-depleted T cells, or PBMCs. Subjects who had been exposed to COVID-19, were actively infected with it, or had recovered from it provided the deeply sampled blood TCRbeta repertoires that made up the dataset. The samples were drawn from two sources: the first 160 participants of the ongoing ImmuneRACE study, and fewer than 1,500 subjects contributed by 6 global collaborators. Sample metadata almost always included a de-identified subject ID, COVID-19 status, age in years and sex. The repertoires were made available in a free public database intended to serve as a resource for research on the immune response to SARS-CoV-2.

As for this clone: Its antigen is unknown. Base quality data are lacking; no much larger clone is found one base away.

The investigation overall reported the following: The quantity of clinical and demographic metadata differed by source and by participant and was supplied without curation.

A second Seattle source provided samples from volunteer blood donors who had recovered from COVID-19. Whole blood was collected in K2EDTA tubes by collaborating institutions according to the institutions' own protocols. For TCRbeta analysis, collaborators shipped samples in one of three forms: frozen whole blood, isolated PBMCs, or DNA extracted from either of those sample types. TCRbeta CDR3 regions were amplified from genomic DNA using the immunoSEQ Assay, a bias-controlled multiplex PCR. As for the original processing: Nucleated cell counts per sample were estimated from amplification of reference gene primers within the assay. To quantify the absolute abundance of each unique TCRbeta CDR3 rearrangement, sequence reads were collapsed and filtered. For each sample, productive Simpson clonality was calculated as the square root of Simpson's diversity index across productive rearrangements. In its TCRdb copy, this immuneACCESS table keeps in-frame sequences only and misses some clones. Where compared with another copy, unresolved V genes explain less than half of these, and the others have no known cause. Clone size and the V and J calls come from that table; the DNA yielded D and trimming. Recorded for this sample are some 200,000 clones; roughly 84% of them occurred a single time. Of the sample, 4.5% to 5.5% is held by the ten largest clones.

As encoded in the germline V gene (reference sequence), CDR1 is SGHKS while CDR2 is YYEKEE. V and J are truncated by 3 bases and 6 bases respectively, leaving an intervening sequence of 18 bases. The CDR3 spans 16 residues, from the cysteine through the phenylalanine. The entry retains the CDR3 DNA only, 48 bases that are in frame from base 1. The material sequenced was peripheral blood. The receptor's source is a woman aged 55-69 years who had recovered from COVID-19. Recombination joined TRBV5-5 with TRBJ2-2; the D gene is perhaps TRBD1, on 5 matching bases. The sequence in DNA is TGTGCCAGCAGCTCCGCAGGGTGGTTGTCCCCCGGGGAGCTGTTTTTT. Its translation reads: CASSSAGWLSPGELFF.